The clone carrying this TCR beta chain was seen a handful of times. What it recognizes is unknown. Clones were read by immunoSEQ multiplex PCR, and TCRdb kept only the in-frame ones, dropping some. The sample contains about 2,900 clones, roughly 70% of which appear only once. This specimen comes from a study of PD-1 blockade in classical Hodgkin lymphoma. Between the trimmed V and J ends, which lost 6 bases and 1 base, there was a span of 16 bases. CDR1 and CDR2 (germline): MNHEY, SMNVEV (reference sequence). The CDR3 contains 17 residues. Time point defined: newly diagnosed, previously untreated cHL patient sample. Isolation of CD8+ T cells from thawed PBMCs used magnetic negative selection. Newly diagnosed, untreated classical Hodgkin lymphoma PBMCs provided comparison. Broader study findings: When set against healthy donors, newly diagnosed patients were reported to show lower baseline TCR diversity. Nothing has yet pinned down what causes the repertoire differences, possibly disease activity or prior therapy.

This sequence joins TRBV27 and TRBJ2-6; tentative D call: TRBD1 (6 bases). The origin of this receptor is a human donor with classical Hodgkin lymphoma. Sequencing was performed on CD8+ T cells from blood. CDR3: CASREFGQGSGANVLTF. The CDR3 DNA is TGTGCCAGCAGGGAGTTTGGGCAGGGGTCTGGGGCCAACGTCCTGACTTTC.